Sequencing of this T cell receptor beta chain was carried out in a study of cytomegalovirus exposure and HLA in healthy donors. 60 Vbeta and 13 Jbeta primers were used in PCR. Assay: immunoSEQ multiplex PCR; the TCRdb copy retains only in-frame clones and omits some. The table records roughly 110,000 clones, over 65% of them present only once. These donors counted as nominally healthy when sampled, but unrecorded immune exposures were likely. Germline-derived CDR1 and CDR2 are MNHEY and SMNVEV (reference sequence). V was cut by 2 bases and J by 5 bases, with 12 bases left in between. The CDR3 has 14 amino acids.

The chain links TRBV27 to TRBJ1-2; D is unclear. The sample comprised PBMCs. The receptor's source is a woman aged 40 to 50 in good health and CMV-seropositive. The CDR3 loop reads CASSLAGPRYGYTF. CDR3 sequence (DNA): TGTGCCAGCAGTTTAGCTGGGCCCAGATATGGCTACACCTTC.